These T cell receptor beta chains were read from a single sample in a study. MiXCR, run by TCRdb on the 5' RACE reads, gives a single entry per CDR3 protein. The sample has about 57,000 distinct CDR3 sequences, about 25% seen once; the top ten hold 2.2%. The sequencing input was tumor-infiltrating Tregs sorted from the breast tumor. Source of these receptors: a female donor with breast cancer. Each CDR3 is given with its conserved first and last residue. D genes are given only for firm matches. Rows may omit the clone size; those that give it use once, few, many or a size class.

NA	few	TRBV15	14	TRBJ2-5	CATSSIHQGGGQYF	TGTGCCACCAGCAGTATCCACCAGGGGGGAGGCCAGTACTTC
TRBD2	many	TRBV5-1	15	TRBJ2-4	CASSLVGRGGDIQYF	TGCGCCAGCAGCTTGGTAGGACGGGGAGGGGACATTCAGTACTTC
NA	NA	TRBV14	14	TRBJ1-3	CASSQEVYGNTIYF	TGTGCCAGCAGCCAAGAGGTGTACGGAAACACCATATATTTT
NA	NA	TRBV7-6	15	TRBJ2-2	CASSFPLGQTGELFF	TGTGCCAGCAGCTTCCCCCTGGGGCAAACCGGGGAGCTGTTTTTT
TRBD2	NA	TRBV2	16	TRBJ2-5	CASAGLAVRAWETQYF	TGTGCCAGCGCGGGACTAGCGGTCCGGGCGTGGGAGACCCAGTACTTC
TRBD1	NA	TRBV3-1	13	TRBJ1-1	CASWGQGNTEAFF	TGTGCCAGCTGGGGACAGGGCAACACTGAAGCTTTCTTT
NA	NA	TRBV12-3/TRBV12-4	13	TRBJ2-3	CASKGTATDTQYF	TGTGCCAGCAAAGGGACTGCAACAGATACGCAGTATTTT
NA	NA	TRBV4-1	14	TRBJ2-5	CASSQGWEQETQYF	TGCGCCAGCAGCCAAGGGTGGGAACAAGAGACCCAGTACTTC
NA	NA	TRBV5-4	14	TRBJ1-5	CASSEQGSNQPQHF	TGTGCCAGCAGCGAACAGGGTTCCAATCAGCCCCAGCATTTT
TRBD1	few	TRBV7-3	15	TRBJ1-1	CASSPGTGMNTEAFF	TGTGCCAGCAGCCCAGGGACAGGGATGAACACTGAAGCTTTCTTT
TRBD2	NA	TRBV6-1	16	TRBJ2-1	CASSLSLAGGNNEQSF	TGTGCCAGCAGTTTATCACTAGCGGGAGGTAACAATGAGCAGTCCTTC
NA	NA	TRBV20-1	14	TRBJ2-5	CSARDLAGSETQYF	TGCAGTGCTAGAGACCTCGCAGGGAGTGAGACCCAGTACTTC
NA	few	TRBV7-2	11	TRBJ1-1	CASSLGREAFF	TGTGCCAGCAGCTTAGGACGGGAAGCTTTCTTT
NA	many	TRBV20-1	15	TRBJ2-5	CSARDPAGSQVAQYF	TGCAGTGCCAGAGACCCGGCCGGCAGTCAGGTGGCCCAGTACTTC
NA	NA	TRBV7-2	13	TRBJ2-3	CASSSISTDTQYF	TGTGCCAGCAGCTCTATTAGCACAGATACGCAGTATTTT
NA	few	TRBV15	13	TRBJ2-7	CATSRALGGAQYF	TGTGCCACCAGCAGAGCCCTCGGAGGGGCGCAGTACTTC